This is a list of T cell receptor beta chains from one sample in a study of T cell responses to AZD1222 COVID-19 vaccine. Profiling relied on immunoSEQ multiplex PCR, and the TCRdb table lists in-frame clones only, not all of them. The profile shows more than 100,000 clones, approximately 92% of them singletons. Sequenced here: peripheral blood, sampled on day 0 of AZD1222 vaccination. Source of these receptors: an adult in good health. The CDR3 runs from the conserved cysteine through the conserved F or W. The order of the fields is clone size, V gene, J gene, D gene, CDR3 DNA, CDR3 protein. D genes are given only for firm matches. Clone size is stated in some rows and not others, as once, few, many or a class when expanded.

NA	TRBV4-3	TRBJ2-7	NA	TGCGCCAGCAGCCAAGGGTATGGGGGCGATTACATGTACGAGCAGTACTTC	CASSQGYGGDYMYEQYF
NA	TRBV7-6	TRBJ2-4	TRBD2	TGTGCCAGCAGCTCCGCCCGACTAGCGGGAGAGGCGGGTAACCACATTCAGTACTTC	CASSSARLAGEAGNHIQYF
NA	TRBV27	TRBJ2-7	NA	TGTGCCAGCAAAGTGGGGGCTGGGTCCTACGAGCAGTACTTC	CASKVGAGSYEQYF
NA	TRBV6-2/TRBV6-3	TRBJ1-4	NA	TGTGCCAGCAGTGCGGGGTTTAATGAAAAACTGTTTTTT	CASSAGFNEKLFF
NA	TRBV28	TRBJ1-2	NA	TGTGCCAGCAACCTACCCCGGGACCTTCACGGAGGCTACACCTTC	CASNLPRDLHGGYTF
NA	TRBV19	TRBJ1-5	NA	TGTGCCAGTAGTATGGAGGTCTGGGGCGACAATCAGCCCCAGCATTTT	CASSMEVWGDNQPQHF
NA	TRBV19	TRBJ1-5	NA	TGTGCCACCTCTCTGGGGGGAAGGGTGAGCAATCAGCCCCAGCATTTT	CATSLGGRVSNQPQHF
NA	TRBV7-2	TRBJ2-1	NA	TGTGCCAGCAGCTTTTCCAGCGGGTATTACAATGAGCAGTTCTTC	CASSFSSGYYNEQFF
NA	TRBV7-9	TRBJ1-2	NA	TGTGCCAGCAGCTCGGGACTCCGCCATGGCTACACCTTC	CASSSGLRHGYTF
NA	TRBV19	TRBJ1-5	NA	TGTGCCAGTAGTACCGGACCTAATAGCAATCAGCCCCAGCATTTT	CASSTGPNSNQPQHF
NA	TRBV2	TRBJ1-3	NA	TGTGCCAGCAAGTGGTCCTCTGGAAACACCATATATTTT	CASKWSSGNTIYF
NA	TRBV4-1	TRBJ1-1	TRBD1	TGCGCCAGCAGCCTGGGAGGGCTTGCAGGGGGTTTAACTGAAGCTTTCTTT	CASSLGGLAGGLTEAFF
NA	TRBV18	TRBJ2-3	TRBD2	TGTGCCAGCTCAACACGGACTAGCGGGGGAGCAGATACGCAGTATTTT	CASSTRTSGGADTQYF
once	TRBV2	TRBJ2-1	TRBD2	TGTGCCAGCAGATGGCTAGCGGGGGAAGAACAGTTCTTC	CASRWLAGEEQFF
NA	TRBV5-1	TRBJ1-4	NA	TGCGCCAGCAGCCCGGGAGGGGATGGTAATGAAAAACTGTTTTTT	CASSPGGDGNEKLFF
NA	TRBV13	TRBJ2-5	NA	TGTGCCAGCAGCCCAGAGTCTGCAGGGGTTGAAGAGACCCAGTACTTC	CASSPESAGVEETQYF
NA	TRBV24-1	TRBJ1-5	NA	TGTGCCACCAGTGATCCCTCTAACCTTAACAATCAGCCCCAGCATTTT	CATSDPSNLNNQPQHF
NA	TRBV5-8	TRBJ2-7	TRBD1	TGTGCCAGCAGCCGCTTCGACAGGGTCAACCAGTACTTC	CASSRFDRVNQYF
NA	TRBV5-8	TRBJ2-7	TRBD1	TGTGCCAGCAGCTTGGAGGGGGCGCGGGAGCAGTACTTC	CASSLEGAREQYF
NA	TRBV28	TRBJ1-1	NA	TGTGCCAGCAGTCAAAGGACAGTACGAGAGGGCTCTGAAGCTTTCTTT	CASSQRTVREGSEAFF
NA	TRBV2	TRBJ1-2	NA	TGTGCCAGCGGGGACGGAGCTTATGGCTACACCTTC	CASGDGAYGYTF
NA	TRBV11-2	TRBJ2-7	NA	TGTGCCAGCAGCCTCAGGGAGTTCGCCGTCGAGCAGTACTTC	CASSLREFAVEQYF
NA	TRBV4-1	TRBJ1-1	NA	TGCGCCAGCAGCCCACTTCCCGCGGGGGGAGGGGTGAACACTGAAGCTTTCTTT	CASSPLPAGGGVNTEAFF
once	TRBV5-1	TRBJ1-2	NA	TGCGCCAGCAGCTGGGACGGGATTTATGGCTACACCTTC	CASSWDGIYGYTF
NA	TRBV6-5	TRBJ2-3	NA	TGTGCCAGCACCGGGACAGATACGCAGTATTTT	CASTGTDTQYF
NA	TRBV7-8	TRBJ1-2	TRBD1	TGTGCCAGCAGCTTAGTTACAGGGGGTACTCACTACACCTTC	CASSLVTGGTHYTF
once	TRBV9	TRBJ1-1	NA	TGTGCCAGCAGCCCCCAGACTGAAGCTTTCTTT	CASSPQTEAFF
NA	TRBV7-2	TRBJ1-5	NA	TGTGCCAGCAGCTCTGACAATAGCCGGAATCAGCCCCAGCATTTT	CASSSDNSRNQPQHF
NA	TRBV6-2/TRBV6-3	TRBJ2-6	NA	TGTGCCACCAGTTCCGTTTTATTTGGGGCCAACGTCCTGACTTTC	CATSSVLFGANVLTF
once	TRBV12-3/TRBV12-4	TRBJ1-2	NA	TGTGCCAGCAGTTTAGGGAACTATGGCTACACCTTC	CASSLGNYGYTF
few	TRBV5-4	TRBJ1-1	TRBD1	TGTGCCAGCAGCCGTCAGGGGGTCGCTGAAGCTTTCTTT	CASSRQGVAEAFF